This T cell receptor beta chain was obtained from a study of blood T cell repertoires in COVID-19. Study summary: COVID-19 samples collected from the United States, Italy and Spain covered acute and convalescent phases. PBMCs, B-cell-depleted T cells, or T cells provided the cDNA or gDNA that made up the material.

Per the original methods: Nucleated cell number was recorded as an estimate derived from reference gene primer amplification. Method: immunoSEQ multiplex PCR; TCRdb's copy keeps in-frame clones and lacks some. Clonal size and the V and J genes are those of that table, whereas D and trimming came from the DNA. There are tens of thousands of clones in the sample; roughly 90% occur only once, and roughly 15% lies in the top ten. Germline CDR1 reads ENHRY; CDR2 reads SYGVKD. Trimming shortened V by 4 bases and J by 6 bases, and 12 bases separated the two germline ends. CDR3 size: 13 residues. This chain links TRBV10-3 with TRBJ1-2; D unclear. The sequence came from a woman of 80 years or more with active or convalescent COVID-19. Sequencing was done on a sample of peripheral blood. This CDR3 reads CAISGEETHGYTF. CDR3 coding DNA: TGTGCCATCAGTGGAGAGGAAACCCATGGCTACACCTTC.